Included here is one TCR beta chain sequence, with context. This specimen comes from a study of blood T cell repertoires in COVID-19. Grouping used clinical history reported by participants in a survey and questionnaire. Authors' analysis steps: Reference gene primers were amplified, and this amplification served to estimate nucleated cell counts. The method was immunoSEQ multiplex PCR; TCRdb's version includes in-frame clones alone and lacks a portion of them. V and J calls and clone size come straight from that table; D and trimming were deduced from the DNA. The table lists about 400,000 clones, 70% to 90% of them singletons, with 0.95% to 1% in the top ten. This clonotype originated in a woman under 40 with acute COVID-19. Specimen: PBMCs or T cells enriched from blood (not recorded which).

The CDR3 coding sequence is TGCGCCAGCAGCTTGAGCAGGGACTACGAGCAGTACTTC. This gives the protein CASSLSRDYEQYF. V is TRBV5-1 and J is TRBJ2-7; D may be TRBD1 (5 bases). The CDR3 totals 13 residues. Trimming shortened V by 1 base and J by 3 bases, and 8 bases separated the two germline ends. CDR1 and CDR2 (germline): SGHRS, YFSETQ.